One and the same sample provided the 20 T cell receptor beta chains below, sequenced in a study of tumor and adjacent non-tumor tissue in lung cancer. This sample's RNA came from whole unsorted tissue. The normal lung tissue was taken more than 3 cm from the tumor edge. A modified ARM-PCR protocol with three rounds of nested PCR amplified TCRbeta. TCRdb reanalysed the multiplex PCR reads using MiXCR and keeps one entry per CDR3 protein. The sample includes 94,000 or so distinct CDR3 sequences, 65% to 80% of them seen just once. Sequenced sample: distant non-tumor lung tissue. The source of these receptors is a woman aged 50 to 60 with non-small cell lung cancer.

The V gene is TRBV7-9, the J gene TRBJ2-2, with a possible D match to TRBD2 (6 bases). Trimming removed 3 bases at V and 3 bases at J, with 14 bases between. The germline V gene encodes CDR1 SEHNR and CDR2 FQNEAQ (reference sequence). The CDR3 totals 16 residues. The CDR3 loop reads CASSFDWGTYTGELFF. Here the CDR3 DNA reads TGTGCCAGCAGCTTCGACTGGGGGACTTACACCGGGGAGCTGTTTTTT.

Turning to this clonotype: Compared with germline, one end of the junction differs, possibly owing to a read error. DNA of the CDR3: TGTGCCAGCAGGAATGGGGCCAAGGGAGGGGGGAGCTACTATGAGCAGTTCTTC. Protein: CASRNGAKGGGSYYEQFF. The V gene is TRBV6-1, the J gene TRBJ2-1; tentatively, D is TRBD2 (7 bases). Germline V lookup: CDR1 MNHNS, CDR2 SASEGT. The CDR3 has 18 residues.

Concerning this clonotype itself: Compared with germline, one end of the junction differs, possibly owing to a read error. The V and J genes are TRBV12-3 or TRBV12-4 and TRBJ1-1, with D perhaps TRBD1 (5 bases). This CDR3 region has 13 residues. This chain's CDR3 is CVSNSDTGAGAFF. CDR3 nucleotides: TGTGTCAGCAATTCGGACACAGGAGCTGGAGCTTTCTTT.

Worth noting for this clonotype: A read error may produce the germline difference seen at one junction end. V usage is TRBV6-5 and J usage is TRBJ1-4; D possibly corresponds to TRBD1 (5 bases). The CDR3 contains 15 residues. CDR1 is MNHEY, CDR2 SVGAGI, per germline. The CDR3 sequence: CSSSYSRTWIEKLFF. The DNA for the CDR3 is TGTTCCAGCAGTTACTCCCGGACATGGATTGAAAAACTGTTTTTT.

With regard to this clonotype: Sequence at one end of the junction differs from germline and may be a read error. The J gene is TRBJ2-7, the V gene TRBV11-2; weak D call: TRBD1 (5 bases). Per germline, CDR1 SGHAT and CDR2 FQNNGV. CDR3 length: 14 amino acids. CDR3 DNA: TGTGCAAGCAGCCTGACGGACACTACCTACGATCAGTACTTC. As protein: CASSLTDTTYDQYF.

Note on this clonotype: Here the CDR3 omits its conserved ending phenylalanine or tryptophan, so a read error is the likely source. The V gene is TRBV6-6, the J gene TRBJ2-3; D not certain. CDR1 is MNHNY and CDR2 is SVGAGI in the germline V gene (reference sequence). The CDR3 is 14 residues long. The CDR3 nucleotides are TGTGCCAGCAGTTACGGTTACAGCACAAATACGCAGTATTTG. Its protein product is CASSYGYSTNTQYL.

For this clonotype: Likely a read error: the CDR3 ends without its conserved phenylalanine or tryptophan. V and J are TRBV11-2 and TRBJ2-7; D unclear. Germline V lookup: CDR1 SGHAT, CDR2 FQNNGV. CDR3 length: 12 amino acids. V dropped 9 bases and J dropped 5 bases, with 14 bases sitting between them. The CDR3, as DNA: TGTGCCAGTTCGGCAGTGTCCCACGAGCAGTACCTC. This encodes CASSAVSHEQYL.

Points on this clonotype: Its ends do not fully match the called genes, so a read error is possible. This chain links TRBV6-2 or TRBV6-3 with TRBJ2-1; D gene unclear. The CDR3 consists of 13 residues. Germline CDR1 MNHEY, CDR2 SVGEGT. CDR3 in amino acids: CVSSLAPYNKQVF. CDR3 nucleotides: TGTGTCAGCAGTTTAGCCCCTTACAATAAGCAGGTCTTC.

As concerns this clonotype: Given the absence of the conserved phenylalanine or tryptophan at the CDR3 end, a read error is likely. The V gene is TRBV7-8, the J gene TRBJ1-3; D unresolved. CDR1 and CDR2 (germline): SGHVS, FQNEAQ. The CDR3 is 17 residues long. The CDR3: CASSLARAVFSGKTIYI. CDR3 DNA sequence: TGTGCCAGCAGCTTAGCAAGGGCAGTTTTCTCTGGAAAAACCATATATATT.

The V gene is TRBV12-3 or TRBV12-4, the J gene TRBJ2-7, with D uncertain. V was shortened by 1 base and J by 3 bases, with 13 bases between the two germline ends. The CDR3 is made up of 15 amino acids. The CDR3 protein is CASSLGSLSGYEQYF. The CDR3, as DNA: TGTGCCAGCAGTTTAGGTTCCCTGTCGGGCTACGAGCAGTACTTC.

This clonotype has more than one count but fewer than ten. The chain couples TRBV21-1 to TRBJ2-5; no DNA check was done on the table's D call, TRBD1. TRBV21-1 is reported as a pseudogene. The CDR3 runs 19 residues. The CDR3 DNA is TGTGCCAGCAGCCCACACACAGGGGGCGGACGGGCCTGGATAGAGACCCAGTACTTC. This gives the protein CASSPHTGGGRAWIETQYF.

This clonotype was found once. Being one base from a much bigger clone, this may be a read error. The chain links TRBV5-1 to TRBJ1-1; the match to TRBD1 covers 8 bases. CDR1 and CDR2 from the germline V gene are SGHRS and YFSETQ. The CDR3 runs 14 residues. The CDR3 reads CASSTGQGYTDAFF. The CDR3, as DNA: TGCGCCAGCAGCACCGGACAGGGTTACACTGACGCTTTCTTT.

Remarks on this clonotype: One junction end disagrees with the germline gene, perhaps due to a read error. The chain couples TRBV5-6 to TRBJ1-2, with D unresolved. CDR1 and CDR2 (germline): SGHDT, YYEEEE. The CDR3 sequence is 17 residues long. The CDR3 coding sequence is TGTGCCAGCAGCAGCCCCGACACCCCCGGTGGTAACCATGGCTACATCTTC. Its translation is CASSSPDTPGGNHGYIF.

A word on this clonotype: Likely a read error: the CDR3 ends without its conserved phenylalanine or tryptophan. V is TRBV5-4 and J is TRBJ2-7, with TRBD2 matching 9 bases. After removal of 5 bases from V and 3 bases from J, the junction contained 3 bases not matched to a gene. The CDR3 runs 13 residues. Germline loops: CDR1 SGHNT, CDR2 YYREEE (reference sequence). CDR3 nucleotide sequence: TGTGCCAGCAGGACTAGCGGAGGCTACGAGCAGTACCTC. Its protein is CASRTSGGYEQYL.

The sample holds many counts of this clonotype. The genes are TRBV5-1 and TRBJ2-1, with 10 positions matching TRBD2. Losses at the gene ends were 1 base for V and 8 bases for J; bases not matched to a gene: 3. The CDR3 length is 14 residues. CDR1 SGHRS and CDR2 YFSETQ come from the germline V gene. CDR3 nucleotide sequence: TGCGCCAGCAGCTTGCTAGCGGGAGCAGATGAGCAGTTCTTC. Its protein product is CASSLLAGADEQFF.

This clonotype was found a few times. The rearrangement links TRBV20-1 to TRBJ2-7; 8 nucleotides align to TRBD1. After removal of 8 bases from V and 5 bases from J, the junction contained 8 bases not matched to a gene. Per the germline V gene, CDR1 is DFQATT and CDR2 is SNEGSKA (reference sequence). The CDR3 is made up of 12 amino acids. Written as DNA, the CDR3 is TGCAGTACGACAGGGGCGCTCGACGAGCAGTACTTC. Its translation: CSTTGALDEQYF.

This clonotype turned up a few times. At one of its ends the junction is not consistent with the germline gene, which may arise from a read error. J is TRBJ2-7 and V is TRBV11-2, with D possibly being TRBD1 (5 bases). Germline assignment: CDR1 SGHAT and CDR2 FQNNGV. The CDR3 covers 14 residues. The CDR3 loop is CTSSLTDTAYEQYF. As DNA, the CDR3 is TGTACCAGCAGCCTGACAGATACTGCCTACGAGCAGTACTTC.

In this sample, this clonotype turned up many times. This chain links TRBV30 with TRBJ1-1, with 10 nucleotides matching TRBD1. The CDR3 extends over 14 amino acids. Germline values: CDR1 GTSNPN, CDR2 SVGIG (reference sequence). J gave up 5 bases and V 1 base, and 4 bases lay outside the gene matches. This chain's CDR3 is CAWSAGQGFTEAFF. CDR3 DNA: TGTGCCTGGAGTGCGGGACAGGGGTTTACTGAAGCTTTCTTT.

The rearrangement uses TRBV12-3 or TRBV12-4 and TRBJ1-4; a possible D gene is TRBD1 (6 bases). The length of the CDR3 is 15 residues. V was clipped by 8 bases and J by 8 bases, with 21 bases between them. DNA for the CDR3: TGTGCCAGCGGTGCTACTGAGGACGGGGGCGAAAAACTGTTTTTT. It is translated as CASGATEDGGEKLFF.

As regards this clonotype: At one of its ends the junction is not consistent with the germline gene, which may arise from a read error. The rearrangement links TRBV6-1 to TRBJ2-7, with D unresolved. The V gene's germline CDR1 is MNHNS and CDR2 SASEGT. The CDR3 runs to 15 residues. The CDR3: CASSDSPDNSYEQYF. For the CDR3, the DNA is TGTGCCAGCAGTGACTCCCCTGACAACTCCTACGAGCAGTATTTC.